The source of this T cell receptor beta chain is a study of glioma-infiltrating T cells. Study-level points and caveats: Above-expected tissue-blood divergence occurred in all gliomas, most in low-grade ones.

V was trimmed by 2 bases and J by 4 bases, leaving 13 bases between them. CDR3 length: 15 residues. Germline values: CDR1 MNHNY, CDR2 SVGAGI (reference sequence). TCR alpha and beta CDR3 regions were amplified from RNA using iRepertoire nested multiplex PCR. Tissue mRNA or PBMC total RNA, roughly 100-400 ng, went into one-step reverse transcription and amplification. MiXCR was run by TCRdb on the multiplex PCR reads, yielding one entry per CDR3 protein. The data contain around 93,000 distinct CDR3 sequences, around 37% of them singletons. This clonotype was seen many times. Antigen: not known. The rearrangement uses TRBV6-6 and TRBJ2-3, with D perhaps TRBD1 or TRBD2 (7 bases each). The source material was glioma tissue, nonneoplastic brain tissue, or PBMCs (not recorded which). This clonotype originated in a human donor with low-grade glioma or glioblastoma, undergoing nonglioma brain surgery, or in good health (not recorded which). The CDR3 DNA reads as TGTGCCAGCAGTTACGGGCAGGGGGGGGCAGATACGCAGTATTTT. This sequence encodes CASSYGQGGADTQYF.